A selection of T cell receptor beta chains follows, all from one sample in a study of T cells in localized non-small cell lung cancer. Libraries were prepared by immunoSEQ multiplex PCR; TCRdb keeps only in-frame clonotypes and omits some of them. This table has more than 20,000 clones, about 85% appearing once. The sample in question was PBMCs, obtained before any cancer treatment. The receptor set was obtained from a woman aged 40-70 years with stage II squamous cell lung carcinoma. CDR3s include the opening cysteine and the closing phenylalanine or tryptophan. A D gene is named only where the DNA matches it firmly. Size is stated for part of the rows, as once, few or many counts, or as a class when the clone is expanded.

TRBJ2-1 NA TRBV4-1 NA TGCGCCAGCAGCCTAGGATTAGGCTCCTACAATGAGCAGTTCTTC CASSLGLGSYNEQFF
TRBJ2-7 NA TRBV28 NA TGTGCCAGCAGGAGGACAAGCCTCTACGAGCAGTACTTC CASRRTSLYEQYF
TRBJ2-1 NA TRBV7-9 TRBD2 TGTGCCAGCAGCCTGGGACTAGCGGGTGTCAATGAGCAGTTCTTC CASSLGLAGVNEQFF
TRBJ2-5 NA TRBV2 NA TGTGCCAGCAGAGGGGCTGGAGAGACCCAGTACTTC CASRGAGETQYF
TRBJ2-5 once TRBV5-4 TRBD1 TGTGCCAGCAGCTTGGGGGACAGGGAGACCCAGTACTTC CASSLGDRETQYF
TRBJ1-2 NA TRBV19 TRBD1 TGTGCCAGTAACCCCACTGGGACAGGGAACGGCTACACCTTC CASNPTGTGNGYTF
TRBJ1-6 NA TRBV15 NA TGTGCCACCAGCAGCGACCCGGGCTTTCGCCATTCACCCCTCCACTTT CATSSDPGFRHSPLHF
TRBJ1-2 NA TRBV5-4 NA TGTGCCAGCAGCTTGACGGGGGCTGGTGGCTACACCTTC CASSLTGAGGYTF
TRBJ2-3 NA TRBV9 TRBD2 TGTGCCAGCAGCGTAGGGAGCGGGAGGCCAGATACGCAGTATTTT CASSVGSGRPDTQYF
TRBJ1-2 NA TRBV6-1 NA TGTGCCAGCTCCTCAGCCGGATACTATGGCTACACCTTC CASSSAGYYGYTF
TRBJ1-3 NA TRBV5-1 NA TGCGCCAGCAGCCCTCTGTCCTCTGGAAACACCATATATTTT CASSPLSSGNTIYF
TRBJ2-3 NA TRBV2 TRBD1 TGTGCCAGCAGTCCGGACAGGGGCCCGCAGTATTTT CASSPDRGPQYF
TRBJ2-3 NA TRBV14 NA TGTGCCAGCAGCCCACCCGGGGCCAGCCCAGATACGCAGTATTTT CASSPPGASPDTQYF
TRBJ2-1 NA TRBV4-1 NA TGCGCCAGCAGCCAAACCCCAGCTTATGACCTCAATGAGCAGTTCTTC CASSQTPAYDLNEQFF
TRBJ1-1 NA TRBV6-1 TRBD1 TGTGCCAGCAGTGGATTCTTCCGGGACAGGGGGGAAACTGAAGCTTTCTTT CASSGFFRDRGETEAFF
TRBJ1-2 NA TRBV28 NA TGTGCCAGCAGTTATCGTGGCTACACCTTC CASSYRGYTF
TRBJ1-3 NA TRBV9 NA TGTGCCAGCAGCGTAGACGGAAGCTCTGGAAACACCATATATTTT CASSVDGSSGNTIYF
TRBJ2-1 NA TRBV7-2 NA TGTGCCAGCAGCCGCACCAAGAACCACTTCTCCTACAATGAGCAGTTCTTC CASSRTKNHFSYNEQFF